This T cell receptor (beta chain) was profiled in a study of OX40 agonist ivuxolimab in advanced cancers. Background on the study: Dose-escalation subjects each had hepatocellular carcinoma, melanoma, renal cell or head and neck cancer.

The repertoire was sequenced with immunoSEQ multiplex PCR; TCRdb's copy has only in-frame clones and lacks some. Here the sample spans tens of thousands of clones, 85% to 90% being singletons. The germline gives CDR1 MNHEY, CDR2 SVGAGI. Trimming shortened V by 3 bases and J by 7 bases, and 10 bases separated the two germline ends. The CDR3 length is 13 residues. Comment on this clone: Antigen specificity is unknown.

Overall study results and limits: CD8+ T cells showed, on average, more clonal expansion than CD4+ cells. Partial responders at 0.1-3.0 mg/kg had among the lowest clonal expansion.

This receptor was identified in an adult with an advanced solid tumor such as melanoma, head and neck, liver or kidney cancer. The J gene is TRBJ2-1, the V gene TRBV6-5; D remains unclear. Sequenced here: CD4+ or CD8+ T cells sorted from blood, sampled in a trial of the OX40 agonist ivuxolimab. DNA of the CDR3: TGTGCCAGCAGTTATACGGTTAGTAATGAGCAGTTCTTC. Its translation: CASSYTVSNEQFF.